This entry lists 29 T cell receptor beta chains sequenced from one sample in a study of OX40 agonist ivuxolimab in advanced cancers. Preparation of the library involved the immunoSEQ multiplex PCR assay. TCRdb provides this immuneACCESS table in a form limited to in-frame rearrangements. Some clones are lacking; in checked studies, under half of them reflect an unresolved V gene, and why the rest are absent is not known. The sample includes tens of thousands of clones, with about 94% observed a single time. Over 8.5% of the sample lies in the top ten. This sample comprised CD4+ or CD8+ T cells sorted from blood, obtained in a trial of the OX40 agonist ivuxolimab. These receptors were taken from an adult with an advanced solid tumor such as melanoma, head and neck, liver or kidney cancer.

Points on this clone: One end of the junction fails to match germline, which may point to a read error. The chain recombines TRBV28 with TRBJ2-7, with 11 bases matching TRBD2. Germline V CDR1 and CDR2: MDHEN, SYDVKM. This CDR3 contains 16 residues. The CDR3 is CAGSTLLAGVSYEQYF. CDR3 bases: TGTGCCGGCAGCACCCTACTAGCGGGAGTCTCCTACGAGCAGTACTTC.

V is TRBV6-6 and J is TRBJ2-7, with TRBD1 as a possible D gene (6 bases). Per germline, CDR1 MNHNY and CDR2 SVGAGI (reference sequence). Between the trimmed V and J ends, which lost 0 bases and 3 bases, there was a span of 12 bases. The CDR3 sequence is 15 residues long. The CDR3 DNA reads as TGTGCCAGCAGTTACTCGGGGACAAACCTCTACGAGCAGTACTTC. It codes for CASSYSGTNLYEQYF.

This clone was picked up one time. The chain couples TRBV4-2 to TRBJ2-5; TRBD1 or TRBD2 may be the D gene (5 bases each). Germline V gene data show CDR1 as LGHNA and CDR2 as YNFKEQ. V lost 1 base, J lost 2 bases, and 17 bases lay in between. The CDR3 runs 17 residues. The CDR3 spells CASSQGSGTEIQETQYF. CDR3 coding DNA: TGTGCCAGCAGCCAAGGTTCCGGGACGGAAATTCAAGAGACCCAGTACTTC.

The rearrangement uses TRBV5-6 and TRBJ2-5, with D maybe TRBD2 (6 bases). CDR1 SGHDT and CDR2 YYEEEE come from the germline V gene. V was clipped by 1 base and J by 4 bases, with 11 bases between them. The CDR3 extends over 14 amino acids. CDR3 region: CASSLNGRLETQYF. CDR3 DNA: TGTGCCAGCAGCTTGAACGGGAGACTAGAGACCCAGTACTTC.

The gene calls are TRBV5-6 and TRBJ2-5; possible D gene TRBD2, 5 bases. TRBJ2-7 explains the end of the DNA better; the J call may be wrong. Germline V gene sequence: CDR1 SGHDT, CDR2 YYEEEE. CDR3 size: 13 residues. The CDR3 nucleotides read TGTGCCAGCAGGTCCCAGGCGGAGGACGAGCAGTACTTC. As protein: CASRSQAEDEQYF.

CDR3: CASRHTSYAGGDEQYF. For the CDR3, the DNA is TGTGCCAGCAGGCACACCTCCTACGCGGGAGGGGACGAGCAGTACTTC. V gene TRBV28 combines with J gene TRBJ2-7; the match to TRBD2 covers 9 bases. The CDR3 length is 16 residues. The V gene's germline CDR1 is MDHEN and CDR2 SYDVKM. The V gene end was trimmed by 6 bases and the J gene end by 5 bases; junction bases not matched to a gene: 14. Using reference TRBV28 and TRBJ2-7 for the parts outside the CDR3, the full variable domain is DVKVTQSSRYLVKRTGEKVFLECVQDMDHENMFWYRQDPGLGLRLIYFSYDVKMKEKGDIPEGYSVSREKKERFSLILESASTNQTSMYLCASRHTSYAGGDEQYFGPGTRLTVT.

This chain links TRBV7-3 with TRBJ2-3; D gene ambiguous. Trimming pared 4 bases from V and 1 base from J, leaving 6 bases between. This CDR3 has 13 amino acids. Germline V gene lookup returns CDR1 SGHTA and CDR2 FQGTGA. The CDR3 DNA sequence: TGTGCCAGCAGCTGGGTAGGCACAGATACGCAGTATTTT. This sequence encodes CASSWVGTDTQYF.

This rearrangement joins TRBV7-9 to TRBJ2-5, with 9 positions matching TRBD1. V lost 5 bases, J lost 7 bases, and 5 bases stayed unmatched. The germline CDR1 and CDR2 sequences are SEHNR and FQNEAQ (reference sequence). The CDR3 has 13 amino acids. The CDR3 DNA is TGTGCCAGCAGCCCGGGACAGGGAGGGACCCAGTACTTC. It is translated as CASSPGQGGTQYF.

The rearrangement links TRBV27 to TRBJ1-2; a weak D match, TRBD1 (6 bases). Trimming stripped 0 bases from V and 4 bases from J, with 9 bases between. The CDR3 runs 14 residues. Germline V CDR1 and CDR2: MNHEY, SMNVEV (reference sequence). The CDR3 DNA is TGTGCCAGCAGTTTATCTCCGGGGGCCTATGGCTACACCTTC. Protein: CASSLSPGAYGYTF.

This chain joins TRBV7-9 and TRBJ2-3; TRBD2 matches 7 bases. V shed 2 bases and J 1 base; nucleotides not matched to a gene: 9. The V gene's germline CDR1 is SEHNR and CDR2 FQNEAQ (reference sequence). The length of the CDR3 is 17 residues. CDR3 DNA: TGTGCCAGCAGCTTAAAGGCTAGCGGAGTGGGCACAGATACGCAGTATTTT. This encodes CASSLKASGVGTDTQYF.

This clone was detected once. V is TRBV27 and J is TRBJ2-7, with 7 bases fitting TRBD2. CDR3 length: 14 residues. Germline CDR1 reads MNHEY; CDR2 reads SMNVEV (reference sequence). After removal of 4 bases from V and 3 bases from J, the junction contained 6 bases not matched to a gene. CDR3 sequence reads: CASSSSGGYYEQYF. The CDR3 nucleotides are TGTGCCAGCAGTTCATCGGGGGGATACTACGAGCAGTACTTC.

This clone has a single count. CDR3 residues: CASSLRSSYEQYF. CDR3 coding DNA: TGTGCCAGCAGCTTAAGGAGCTCCTACGAGCAGTACTTC. The V call is TRBV13, the J call TRBJ2-7; D gene uncertain. Germline assignment: CDR1 PRHDT and CDR2 FYEKMQ (reference sequence). The CDR3 extends over 13 amino acids. The germline V and J ends were trimmed by 2 bases and 0 bases, with 5 bases remaining between them.

Here the CDR3 reads CASSLRGQAHTIYF. The CDR3 coding sequence is TGTGCCAGCAGCTTGAGGGGACAGGCGCACACCATATATTTT. The chain joins TRBV5-6 to TRBJ1-3; 8 nucleotides align to TRBD1. Germline-derived CDR1 and CDR2 are SGHDT and YYEEEE. This CDR3 comprises 14 residues. V lost 1 base and J lost 8; bases outside the gene matches: 5. Supplemented by reference TRBV5-6 and TRBJ1-3, the full variable domain reads DAGVTQSPTHLIKTRGQQVTLRCSPKSGHDTVSWYQQALGQGPQFIFQYYEEEERQRGNFPDRFSGHQFPNYSSELNVNALLLGDSALYLCASSLRGQAHTIYFGEGSWLTVV.

The rearrangement uses TRBV5-8 and TRBJ2-3; 10 nucleotides line up with TRBD2. With 4 bases clipped from V and 0 bases from J, the junction kept 2 bases outside the gene matches. Germline CDR1 SGHTS, CDR2 YDEGEE. This CDR3 comprises 15 residues. This CDR3 is CASSGLAASTDTQYF. For the CDR3, the DNA is TGTGCCAGCAGCGGACTAGCGGCTAGCACAGATACGCAGTATTTT.

The chain couples TRBV7-2 to TRBJ2-7; 12 bases fit TRBD2. Germline V gene sequence: CDR1 SGHTA, CDR2 FQGNSA. V dropped 7 bases and J dropped 5; count of bases not matched to a gene: 9. This CDR3 contains 15 residues. The CDR3 bases are TGTGCCAGCAACCGTCTAGCGGGAGGGTTAGACGAGCAGTACTTC. It codes for CASNRLAGGLDEQYF.

With regard to this clone: Because it lacks the conserved phenylalanine or tryptophan at the end, this CDR3 is likely a read error. The V call is TRBV30, the J call TRBJ1-2; D gene ambiguous. The CDR3 runs to 13 residues. V was pared by 0 bases and J by 1 base, with 6 bases between. Germline V lookup: CDR1 GTSNPN, CDR2 SVGIG (reference sequence). CDR3 residues: CAWSVGINYGYTL. The CDR3 nucleotides are TGTGCCTGGAGTGTCGGGATTAACTATGGCTACACCCTC.

The rearrangement uses TRBV7-6 and TRBJ2-7, with 11 bases matching TRBD1. This CDR3 comprises 18 residues. The J segment lost 2 bases and the V segment lost 1 base, leaving 10 bases of the junction unmatched. CDR1 and CDR2 (germline): SGHVS, FNYEAQ. The CDR3 DNA is TGTGCCAGCAGCTTAGGTAAGAACCGGGACAGGGGGACCTACGAGCAGTACTTC. Protein sequence: CASSLGKNRDRGTYEQYF.

The V call is TRBV2, the J call TRBJ1-3; the match to TRBD1 covers 9 bases. The CDR3 is 17 amino acids. Losses at the gene ends were 4 bases for V and 0 bases for J; bases not matched to a gene: 7. Germline CDR1 is SNHLY and CDR2 is FYNNEI. CDR3 sequence (DNA): TGTGCCAGCAGTGGGATAGGACAGGGGCGCTCTGGAAACACCATATATTTT. Protein: CASSGIGQGRSGNTIYF.

The V gene is TRBV15, the J gene TRBJ2-7; 14 bases map to TRBD2. After removal of 1 base from V and 5 bases from J, the junction contained 7 bases not matched to a gene. Germline lookup yields CDR1 LNHNV and CDR2 YYDKDF (reference sequence). This CDR3 comprises 17 residues. CDR3 sequence: CATSRGPGLAGAHEQYF. The CDR3 nucleotides are TGTGCCACCAGCAGAGGGCCGGGACTAGCGGGAGCCCACGAGCAGTACTTC.

The gene calls are TRBV5-1 and TRBJ2-7; tentatively, D is TRBD2 (6 bases). V was trimmed by 0 bases and J by 3 bases, leaving 10 bases between them. The CDR3 is 14 residues long. Germline V lookup: CDR1 SGHRS, CDR2 YFSETQ. The DNA for the CDR3 is TGCGCCAGCAGCTTGGTATTTAGCGGCTACGAGCAGTACTTC. Translation gives CASSLVFSGYEQYF.

The V and J genes are TRBV4-3 and TRBJ1-1; 9 bases map to TRBD1. V was pared by 6 bases and J by 4 bases, with 9 bases of the junction left unmatched. The germline gives CDR1 LGHNA, CDR2 YSLEER. CDR3 length equals 15 residues. The chain's CDR3 is CASSPGTGKGTEAFF. The CDR3 coding sequence is TGCGCCAGCAGTCCCGGGACAGGGAAGGGCACTGAAGCTTTCTTT.

The chain has TRBV5-5 and TRBJ2-7; 7 nucleotides match TRBD1. Germline V gives CDR1 SGHKS, CDR2 YYEKEE (reference sequence). Unmatched junction bases numbered 7, after V lost 7 bases and J lost 0 bases. The CDR3 spans 14 residues. The CDR3 DNA is TGTGCCAGCTTAGGGGGACAGAACTCCTACGAGCAGTACTTC. Translating gives CASLGGQNSYEQYF.

This clone was counted once. The chain carries TRBV2 and TRBJ1-1, with D maybe TRBD1 (5 bases). Trimming removed 6 bases from V and 8 bases from J, with 10 bases in between. In germline, CDR1 is SNHLY, CDR2 FYNNEI. This CDR3 has 11 residues. The chain's CDR3 is CASRVGGEAFF. The CDR3 DNA reads as TGTGCCAGCAGGGTGGGGGGGGAAGCTTTCTTT. Full variable domain (rest looked up from reference TRBV2 and TRBJ1-1): EPEVTQTPSHQVTQMGQEVILRCVPISNHLYFYWYRQILGQKVEFLVSFYNNEISEKSEIFDDQFSVERPDGSNFTLKIRSTKLEDSAMYFCASRVGGEAFFGQGTRLTVV.

V usage is TRBV15 and J usage is TRBJ2-2; unclear D gene. This CDR3 contains 14 residues. Germline CDR1 reads LNHNV; CDR2 reads YYDKDF (reference sequence). V lost 1 base and J lost 6, with 9 bases in between. The DNA for the CDR3 is TGTGCCACCAGCAGAGGAGGAGAGGCCGGGGAGCTGTTTTTT. This gives the protein CATSRGGEAGELFF. The full variable domain, in which reference TRBV15 and TRBJ2-2 provide the parts outside the CDR3, is DAMVIQNPRYQVTQFGKPVTLSCSQTLNHNVMYWYQQKSSQAPKLLFHYYDKDFNNEADTPDNFQSRRPNTSFCFLDIRSPGLGDTAMYLCATSRGGEAGELFFGEGSRLTVL.

CDR3 loop: CASSISSGSFYEQYF. The CDR3 coding sequence is TGTGCCAGTAGTATCTCTAGCGGGAGTTTTTACGAGCAGTACTTC. The rearrangement links TRBV19 to TRBJ2-7; 10 bases map to TRBD2. The germline V gene encodes CDR1 LNHDA and CDR2 SQIVND (reference sequence). The trim removed 3 bases at V and 4 bases at J, leaving 6 bases unmatched. The CDR3 sequence is 15 residues long.

V gene TRBV5-5 combines with J gene TRBJ2-1; 8 nucleotides line up with TRBD2. CDR1 is SGHKS and CDR2 is YYEKEE in the germline V gene (reference sequence). CDR3 length: 15 amino acids. The trim removed 4 bases at V and 3 bases at J, leaving 6 bases unmatched. CDR3 nucleotide sequence: TGTGCCAGCAGCCCGACTAGCGCTGTCTACAATGAGCAGTTCTTC. This sequence encodes CASSPTSAVYNEQFF.

The chain couples TRBV27 to TRBJ1-5, with D possibly matching TRBD1 (6 bases). This CDR3 contains 16 residues. The V end was cut by 2 bases, the J end by 7 bases, with 18 bases between. CDR1 and CDR2 (germline): MNHEY, SMNVEV (reference sequence). The CDR3 nucleotides read TGTGCCAGCAGTTTAAGGGGGGGGTCAGGGTGGCAGCCCCAGCATTTT. Protein product: CASSLRGGSGWQPQHF.

The chain joins TRBV25-1 to TRBJ1-2; 7 bases match TRBD1. This CDR3 contains 13 residues. Germline V lookup: CDR1 MGHDK, CDR2 SYGVNS. V lost 6 bases and J lost 2; bases outside the gene matches: 3. CDR3 in DNA: TGTGCCAGCAGGGGGACAGACAACTATGGCTACACCTTC. It yields the protein CASRGTDNYGYTF.

The chain couples TRBV5-6 to TRBJ2-2, with D possibly being TRBD2 (5 bases). This CDR3 comprises 13 residues. The germline V and J ends were trimmed by 0 bases and 7 bases, with 7 bases remaining between them. Germline assignment: CDR1 SGHDT and CDR2 YYEEEE. The CDR3 region has the DNA TGTGCCAGCAGCTTGGCCCGGGGCGGGGAGCTGTTTTTT. Translation: CASSLARGGELFF.